Reported below is one T cell receptor (beta chain). Profiled with immunoSEQ multiplex PCR; TCRdb holds only in-frame clones, not every one. The repertoire includes some 170,000 clones, around 82% of them detected once, and 10% to 13% sits in the top ten. These data belong to a study of cytomegalovirus exposure and HLA in healthy donors. This CDR3 comprises 14 residues. The germline V gene encodes CDR1 MNHGY and CDR2 SVAAGI. With V trimmed by 4 bases and J by 5 bases, 4 bases remained unmatched. The clonotype was recovered from a man in his thirties or forties in good health and CMV-seropositive. J is TRBJ2-2 and V is TRBV6-9, with 7 bases lining up with TRBD1. Sequencing was performed on PBMCs. The CDR3 spells CASSSTGETGELFF. DNA for the CDR3: TGTGCCAGCAGTTCCACAGGGGAGACCGGGGAGCTGTTTTTT.